The rows below give T cell receptor beta chains drawn from one sample of a study of TIL therapy for anti-PD-1-resistant metastatic lung cancer. The method was immunoSEQ multiplex PCR; TCRdb's version includes in-frame clones alone and lacks a portion of them. The table includes fewer than 15,000 clones, approximately 66% detected once. The material sequenced was tumor tissue, taken at baseline. The origin of the receptors is a woman aged 25 to 80 with non-small cell lung cancer. The CDR3 runs from the conserved cysteine through the conserved F or W. Fields, in order: D gene, J gene, clone size, V gene, CDR3 DNA, CDR3 protein. D genes are given only for firm matches. Where a row states a size, it is once, few, many or the class of an expanded clone; other rows omit it.

d_call: NA
j_call: TRBJ2-2
clone_size: NA
v_call: TRBV28
cdr3_nt: TGTGCCAGCAGCCAGGGGGGACGTCTGGACACCGGGGAGCTGTTTTTT
cdr3_aa: CASSQGGRLDTGELFF

d_call: NA
j_call: TRBJ1-1
clone_size: once
v_call: TRBV11-2
cdr3_nt: TGTGCCAGCAGCTTAGGGGTGGACACTGAAGCTTTCTTT
cdr3_aa: CASSLGVDTEAFF

d_call: TRBD2
j_call: TRBJ2-7
clone_size: NA
v_call: TRBV5-1
cdr3_nt: TGCGCCAGCAGTTTGGGGAGACTAGCGGGGGGAACCTACGAGCAGTACTTC
cdr3_aa: CASSLGRLAGGTYEQYF

d_call: NA
j_call: TRBJ1-6
clone_size: NA
v_call: TRBV30
cdr3_nt: TGTGCCTGGGGGGGTGGTTCACCCCTCCACTTT
cdr3_aa: CAWGGGSPLHF

d_call: NA
j_call: TRBJ2-3
clone_size: few
v_call: TRBV5-6
cdr3_nt: TGTGCCAGCAGCTTGGGACTCGGCTACACAGATACGCAGTATTTT
cdr3_aa: CASSLGLGYTDTQYF

d_call: NA
j_call: TRBJ1-4
clone_size: NA
v_call: TRBV6-1
cdr3_nt: TGTGCCAGCAGGCCGATTGGAACAAATGAAAAACTGTTTTTT
cdr3_aa: CASRPIGTNEKLFF

d_call: NA
j_call: TRBJ1-1
clone_size: NA
v_call: TRBV6-6
cdr3_nt: TGTGCCAGCAGTTACCCAGGGGCCCTAAACACTGAAGCTTTCTTT
cdr3_aa: CASSYPGALNTEAFF

d_call: TRBD1
j_call: TRBJ1-4
clone_size: NA
v_call: TRBV29-1
cdr3_nt: TGCAGCGTTGTTCGGACAGGGTCTGAAAAACTGTTTTTT
cdr3_aa: CSVVRTGSEKLFF

d_call: NA
j_call: TRBJ2-2
clone_size: few
v_call: TRBV5-4
cdr3_nt: TGTGCCAGCAGCTTGATCGCCACCGGGGAGCTGTTTTTT
cdr3_aa: CASSLIATGELFF

d_call: TRBD2
j_call: TRBJ2-3
clone_size: NA
v_call: TRBV5-1
cdr3_nt: TGCGCCAGCAGCCTGATACCCACTAGCGGGATACGCACAGATACGCAGTATTTT
cdr3_aa: CASSLIPTSGIRTDTQYF